This passage covers 26 T cell receptor beta chains from one sample sequenced in a study of blood T cell repertoires in COVID-19. The data were produced by immunoSEQ multiplex PCR, yet TCRdb's version contains in-frame clones alone and is incomplete. The sample yields approximately 290,000 clones, around 85% seen once. Sequences were obtained from peripheral blood. The receptors here all came from a human donor with COVID-19, enrolled during active disease. The donor label of this sample is uncertain.

This clone has a single count. The CDR3 sequence is CAHRAGGSQPQHF. The CDR3 bases are TGTGCCCACCGGGCAGGGGGATCTCAGCCCCAGCATTTT. V gene TRBV6-5 combines with J gene TRBJ1-5; 7 bases align to TRBD1. The CDR3 runs to 13 residues. The trim removed 11 bases at V and 6 bases at J, leaving 10 bases unmatched. CDR1 is MNHEY, CDR2 SVGAGI, per germline.

The chain combines TRBV7-9 with TRBJ1-2; D ambiguous. The CDR3 extends over 12 amino acids. Germline V gene sequence: CDR1 SEHNR, CDR2 FQNEAQ (reference sequence). V lost 6 bases and J lost 3, with 8 bases in between. DNA for the CDR3: TGTGCCAGCAGTCGCGGATACTATGGCTACACCTTC. Translation: CASSRGYYGYTF.

V gene TRBV6-5 combines with J gene TRBJ1-5; D uncertain. Germline CDR1 reads MNHEY; CDR2 reads SVGAGI. This CDR3 region has 13 residues. V was shortened by 8 bases and J by 3 bases, with 11 bases between the two germline ends. For the CDR3, the DNA is TGTGCCAGCTGGAAGCGGGACAATCAGCCCCAGCATTTT. This sequence encodes CASWKRDNQPQHF.

V gene TRBV19 combines with J gene TRBJ2-1, with 12 nucleotides matching TRBD2. Trimming removed 4 bases from V and 6 bases from J; junction bases left unmatched: 4. Germline values: CDR1 LNHDA, CDR2 SQIVND (reference sequence). The CDR3 has 15 amino acids. Here the CDR3 reads CASSRGGLAGNEQFF. The CDR3 DNA reads as TGTGCCAGTAGTAGGGGGGGACTAGCGGGCAATGAGCAGTTCTTC.

A word on this clone: The sample holds other DNA sequences that translate to the same CDR3. The V call is TRBV7-9, the J call TRBJ2-7; 8 positions agree with TRBD2. After removal of 3 bases from V and 0 bases from J, the junction contained 4 bases not matched to a gene. The CDR3 length is 15 residues. The germline V gene has CDR1 SEHNR and CDR2 FQNEAQ (reference sequence). CDR3 bases: TGTGCCAGCAGCTTGCGCACTAGCGGCTCCTACGAGCAGTACTTC. This gives the protein CASSLRTSGSYEQYF. The whole variable domain, filled in from reference TRBV7-9 and TRBJ2-7, reads DTGVSQNPRHKITKRGQNVTFRCDPISEHNRLYWYRQTLGQGPEFLTYFQNEAQLEKSRLLSDRFSAERPKGSFSTLEIQRTEQGDSAMYLCASSLRTSGSYEQYFGPGTRLTVT.

The rearrangement links TRBV7-9 to TRBJ1-6; 9 bases align to TRBD1. CDR1 and CDR2 (germline): SEHNR, FQNEAQ (reference sequence). The CDR3 extends over 17 amino acids. The junction had 14 bases not matched to a gene; V was cut back by 11 bases and J by 3 bases. The DNA of the CDR3 is TGTGCCGTAGTTCCGGCCACAGGGGGCAACTATAATTCACCCCTCCACTTT. It translates to CAVVPATGGNYNSPLHF.

The V and J genes are TRBV30 and TRBJ2-4; weak D call: TRBD2 (6 bases). Trimming stripped 4 bases from V and 8 bases from J, with 21 bases between. Germline V lookup: CDR1 GTSNPN, CDR2 SVGIG (reference sequence). This CDR3 region has 15 residues. The CDR3 DNA is TGTGCCTGGACCTCTTCCCCGGGACTTATTGACATTCAGTACTTC. Its protein is CAWTSSPGLIDIQYF. Together with reference TRBV30 and TRBJ2-4, the CDR3 gives the full variable domain: SQTIHQWPATLVQPVGSPLSLECTVEGTSNPNLYWYRQAAGRGLQLLFYSVGIGQISSEVPQNLSASRPQDRQFILSSKKLLLSDSGFYLCAWTSSPGLIDIQYFGAGTRLSVL.

V and J are TRBV6-5 and TRBJ1-5, with D perhaps matching TRBD1 (6 bases). The V end lost 6 bases, the J end lost 7 bases, and 10 bases lay between the germline ends. CDR1 is MNHEY, CDR2 SVGAGI, per germline. CDR3 length: 12 residues. CDR3 protein: CASRNREQPQHF. Written as DNA, the CDR3 is TGTGCCAGCAGGAACAGGGAACAGCCCCAGCATTTT.

The chain recombines TRBV4-1 with TRBJ2-4; D ambiguous. This CDR3 has 16 amino acids. Germline V gene data show CDR1 as MGHRA and CDR2 as YSYEKL. V shed 0 bases and J shed 0 bases, with 9 bases lying between them. The CDR3 loop reads CASSQDRGTAKNIQYF. The CDR3 nucleotides read TGCGCCAGCAGCCAAGATCGAGGCACAGCCAAAAACATTCAGTACTTC.

CDR3 DNA: TGTGCCAGCAGCGGGCCCGGACGGACTAGCGGGAGAGGCTACAATGAGCAGTTCTTC. Protein: CASSGPGRTSGRGYNEQFF. The chain employs TRBV28 and TRBJ2-1; 13 positions match TRBD2. The V gene's germline CDR1 is MDHEN and CDR2 SYDVKM. The CDR3 covers 19 residues. The J segment lost 3 bases and the V segment lost 6 bases, leaving 14 bases of the junction unmatched.

Here the CDR3 DNA reads TGTGCCAGCAGCGTAGCGATGGCTAGCTTCGGAACCATTCAGTACTTC. Encoded protein: CASSVAMASFGTIQYF. The gene calls are TRBV9 and TRBJ2-4; TRBD2 is a possible D gene (5 bases). The germline CDR1 and CDR2 sequences are SGDLS and YYNGEE. The CDR3 has 16 residues. V lost 0 bases and J 9 bases, leaving 19 bases between the germline ends.

The rearrangement links TRBV15 to TRBJ1-4; 8 nucleotides agree with TRBD1. V dropped 2 bases and J dropped 4; count of bases not matched to a gene: 3. The germline gives CDR1 LNHNV, CDR2 YYDKDF (reference sequence). CDR3 length: 15 residues. The chain's CDR3 is CATSRLQGGNEKLFF. The CDR3 coding sequence is TGTGCCACCAGCAGACTACAGGGGGGTAATGAAAAACTGTTTTTT.

J is TRBJ2-3 and V is TRBV10-3, with TRBD2 matching over 12 bases. The V gene end was trimmed by 6 bases and the J gene end by 0 bases; junction bases not matched to a gene: 10. Germline CDR1 reads ENHRY; CDR2 reads SYGVKD. The CDR3 consists of 18 residues. CDR3 sequence (DNA): TGTGCCATCAGCCCCGGACTAGCGGGGAAGTCTAGCACAGATACGCAGTATTTT. Translating gives CAISPGLAGKSSTDTQYF.

The V gene is TRBV5-6, the J gene TRBJ2-3; 10 positions match TRBD1. Germline V gives CDR1 SGHDT, CDR2 YYEEEE. The CDR3 runs to 17 residues. V shed 6 bases, J shed 3 bases, and the junction held 13 bases outside the gene matches. The CDR3 sequence: CASTRGTGVVRTDTQYF. The CDR3 DNA sequence: TGTGCCAGCACCCGAGGGACAGGGGTGGTGCGGACAGATACGCAGTATTTT.

The genes are TRBV5-1 and TRBJ2-7, with D hard to call. Germline CDR1 is SGHRS and CDR2 is YFSETQ. The CDR3 has 14 amino acids. Trimming left V 1 base short and J 5 bases short, with 13 bases between. In nucleotides, the CDR3 is TGCGCCAGCAGCTTGCTAGGAGTAGGCGACGAGCAGTACTTC. This gives the protein CASSLLGVGDEQYF.

This clone was picked up one time. The J gene is TRBJ1-1, the V gene TRBV12-3 or TRBV12-4; D remains unclear. V was cut by 6 bases and J by 4 bases, with 12 bases left in between. This CDR3 comprises 13 residues. The CDR3 coding sequence is TGTGCCAGCAGACCACTCGGGTCCACTGAAGCTTTCTTT. This codes for CASRPLGSTEAFF.

V usage is TRBV28 and J usage is TRBJ2-5; 7 nucleotides match TRBD1. This CDR3 is built from 15 residues. CDR1 and CDR2 (germline): MDHEN, SYDVKM. The J segment lost 5 bases and the V segment lost 4 bases, leaving 10 bases of the junction unmatched. CDR3 sequence (DNA): TGTGCCAGCAGTTCCACTCAGGGGGTGGGGGAGACCCAGTACTTC. It translates to CASSSTQGVGETQYF.

V and J are TRBV7-2 and TRBJ1-4; TRBD1 matches 9 bases. Germline CDR1 SGHTA, CDR2 FQGNSA. CDR3 length: 17 amino acids. The V segment lost 4 bases and the J segment 8 bases; nucleotides outside the gene matches: 14. CDR3 bases: TGTGCCAGCAGCTCCCGAGTAGTGGGACAGGGTCTCGAAAAACTGTTTTTT. Its translation: CASSSRVVGQGLEKLFF. The variable domain in full, completed from reference TRBV7-2 and TRBJ1-4, reads GAGVSQSPSNKVTEKGKDVELRCDPISGHTALYWYRQSLGQGLEFLIYFQGNSAPDKSGLPSDRFSAERTGGSVSTLTIQRTQQEDSAVYLCASSSRVVGQGLEKLFFGSGTQLSVL.

The chain's CDR3 is CASSLLQGQMGYGYTF. The DNA for the CDR3 is TGTGCCAGCAGTTTACTGCAAGGACAGATGGGCTATGGCTACACCTTC. J is TRBJ1-2 and V is TRBV28; a weak D match, TRBD1 (6 bases). Trimming removed 2 bases from V and 4 bases from J, with 17 bases in between. This CDR3 is built from 16 residues. Germline loops: CDR1 MDHEN, CDR2 SYDVKM.

This chain connects TRBV28 to TRBJ2-3, with TRBD2 matching over 10 bases. The CDR3 is 19 amino acids. The junction had 20 bases not matched to a gene; V was cut back by 6 bases and J by 5 bases. Germline V gene lookup returns CDR1 MDHEN and CDR2 SYDVKM. The CDR3 reads CASSPVRLAGPEEEDTQYF. The CDR3 bases are TGTGCCAGCAGCCCTGTTCGACTAGCGGGCCCGGAAGAGGAAGATACGCAGTATTTT. The full variable domain, rest sourced from reference TRBV28 and TRBJ2-3, is DVKVTQSSRYLVKRTGEKVFLECVQDMDHENMFWYRQDPGLGLRLIYFSYDVKMKEKGDIPEGYSVSREKKERFSLILESASTNQTSMYLCASSPVRLAGPEEEDTQYFGPGTRLTVL.

This clone was found once. V gene TRBV7-9 combines with J gene TRBJ1-2, with unresolved D. CDR1 and CDR2 (germline): SEHNR, FQNEAQ (reference sequence). The CDR3 consists of 15 residues. Trimming pared 7 bases from V and 0 bases from J, leaving 15 bases between. The CDR3 spells CASTGGLRTNYGYTF. The CDR3 DNA is TGTGCCAGCACCGGAGGATTAAGGACTAACTATGGCTACACCTTC.

This chain uses TRBV11-2 with TRBJ2-3; TRBD1 agrees at 9 bases. Per germline, CDR1 SGHAT and CDR2 FQNNGV. J was trimmed by 2 bases and V by 6 bases; bases with no gene match: 6. The CDR3 length is 15 residues. CDR3 nucleotide sequence: TGTGCCAGCAGGAGACAGGGGGTCTCCACAGATACGCAGTATTTT. Translated: CASRRQGVSTDTQYF.

J is TRBJ1-2 and V is TRBV19; 8 bases match TRBD1. V lost 3 bases to trimming and J lost 8 bases; unmatched junction nucleotides: 8. Germline V CDR1 and CDR2: LNHDA, SQIVND (reference sequence). This CDR3 region has 14 residues. DNA for the CDR3: TGTGCCAGTAGTATCCCGTGGACAGGGACGGGCTACACCTTC. Translated: CASSIPWTGTGYTF.

This clone was recorded only once. At one boundary the junction diverges from the germline segment, which might be a read error. The chain recombines TRBV7-2 with TRBJ1-3, with 8 bases lining up with TRBD1. The CDR3 consists of 17 residues. Germline V gene data show CDR1 as SGHTA and CDR2 as FQGNSA. The CDR3 sequence: CASSVAGGASSGNTIYF. The CDR3 DNA reads as TGTGCCAGCAGCGTAGCAGGGGGCGCCAGCTCTGGAAACACCATATATTTT.

The chain uses TRBV7-2 and TRBJ2-1; 9 bases map to TRBD2. The CDR3 spans 15 residues. Trimming cost V 5 bases and J 7 bases; bases outside gene matches: 9. Germline V gene lookup returns CDR1 SGHTA and CDR2 FQGNSA. Here the CDR3 DNA reads TGTGCCAGCAGCCAGCCTAGCGGGATTAGAAATGAGCAGTTCTTC. Translating gives CASSQPSGIRNEQFF.

This chain uses TRBV15 with TRBJ2-5; a weak D match, TRBD2 (6 bases). Germline V gives CDR1 LNHNV, CDR2 YYDKDF (reference sequence). The V end lost 1 base, the J end lost 5 bases, and 14 bases lay between the germline ends. The CDR3 contains 15 residues. CDR3 DNA sequence: TGTGCCACCAGCAGAGTAGGGCGGGATTCGGAGACCCAGTACTTC. Its translation: CATSRVGRDSETQYF. The full variable domain, in which reference TRBV15 and TRBJ2-5 provide the parts outside the CDR3, is DAMVIQNPRYQVTQFGKPVTLSCSQTLNHNVMYWYQQKSSQAPKLLFHYYDKDFNNEADTPDNFQSRRPNTSFCFLDIRSPGLGDTAMYLCATSRVGRDSETQYFGPGTRLLVL.